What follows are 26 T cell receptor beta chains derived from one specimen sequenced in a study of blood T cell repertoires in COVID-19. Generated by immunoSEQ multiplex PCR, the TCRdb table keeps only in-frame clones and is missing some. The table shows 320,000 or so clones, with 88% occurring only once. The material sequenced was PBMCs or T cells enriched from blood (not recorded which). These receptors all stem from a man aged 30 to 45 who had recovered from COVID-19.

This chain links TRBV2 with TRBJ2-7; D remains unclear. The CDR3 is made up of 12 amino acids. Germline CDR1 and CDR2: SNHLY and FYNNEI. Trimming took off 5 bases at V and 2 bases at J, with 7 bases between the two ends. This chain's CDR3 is CASSRETYEQYF. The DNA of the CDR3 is TGTGCCAGCAGTCGCGAAACCTACGAGCAGTACTTC. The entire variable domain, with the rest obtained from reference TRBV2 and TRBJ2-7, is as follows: EPEVTQTPSHQVTQMGQEVILRCVPISNHLYFYWYRQILGQKVEFLVSFYNNEISEKSEIFDDQFSVERPDGSNFTLKIRSTKLEDSAMYFCASSRETYEQYFGPGTRLTVT.

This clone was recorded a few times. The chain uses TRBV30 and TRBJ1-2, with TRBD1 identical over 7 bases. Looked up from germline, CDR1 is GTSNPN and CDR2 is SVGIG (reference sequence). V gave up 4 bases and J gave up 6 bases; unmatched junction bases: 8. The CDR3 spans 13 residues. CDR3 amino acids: CAWTNEGADGYTF. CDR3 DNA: TGTGCCTGGACCAACGAGGGGGCCGATGGCTACACCTTC.

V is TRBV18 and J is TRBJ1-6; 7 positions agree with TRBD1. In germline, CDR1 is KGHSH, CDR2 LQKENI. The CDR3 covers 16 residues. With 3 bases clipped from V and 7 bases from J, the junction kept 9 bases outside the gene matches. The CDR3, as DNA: TGTGCCAGCTCACCGGTCCCGACAGGGATCAATTCACCCCTCCACTTT. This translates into CASSPVPTGINSPLHF.

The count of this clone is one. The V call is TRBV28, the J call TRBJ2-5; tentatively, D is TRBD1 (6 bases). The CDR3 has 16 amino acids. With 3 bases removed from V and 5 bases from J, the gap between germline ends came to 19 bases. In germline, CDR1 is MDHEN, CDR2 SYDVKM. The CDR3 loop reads CASSLKLLGGSETQYF. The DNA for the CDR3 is TGTGCCAGCAGTTTGAAATTATTAGGGGGAAGTGAGACCCAGTACTTC. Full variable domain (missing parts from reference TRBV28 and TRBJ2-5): DVKVTQSSRYLVKRTGEKVFLECVQDMDHENMFWYRQDPGLGLRLIYFSYDVKMKEKGDIPEGYSVSREKKERFSLILESASTNQTSMYLCASSLKLLGGSETQYFGPGTRLLVL.

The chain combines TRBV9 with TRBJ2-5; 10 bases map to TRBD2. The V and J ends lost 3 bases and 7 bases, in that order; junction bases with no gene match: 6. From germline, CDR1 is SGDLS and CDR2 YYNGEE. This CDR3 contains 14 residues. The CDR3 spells CASSASGGALTQYF. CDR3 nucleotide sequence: TGTGCCAGCAGCGCGAGCGGGGGGGCATTGACCCAGTACTTC.

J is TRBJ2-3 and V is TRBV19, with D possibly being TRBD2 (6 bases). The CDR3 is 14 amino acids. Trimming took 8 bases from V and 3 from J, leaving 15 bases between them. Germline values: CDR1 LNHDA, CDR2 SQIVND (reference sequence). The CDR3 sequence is CASRSGRGTDTQYF. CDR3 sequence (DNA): TGTGCCAGTCGGTCTGGGCGGGGTACAGATACGCAGTATTTT.

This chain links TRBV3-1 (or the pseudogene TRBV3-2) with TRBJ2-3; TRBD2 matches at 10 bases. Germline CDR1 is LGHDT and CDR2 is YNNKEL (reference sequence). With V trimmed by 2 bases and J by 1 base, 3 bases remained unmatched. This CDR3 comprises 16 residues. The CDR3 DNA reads TGTGCCAGCAGCCAAAACCTAGCGGGGGGCACAGATACGCAGTATTTT. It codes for CASSQNLAGGTDTQYF.

CDR3 in DNA: TGTGCCAGCAGCCAATTCGGACAGCCTCCCCAGCATTTT. It encodes CASSQFGQPPQHF. The chain has TRBV3-1 (or the pseudogene TRBV3-2) and TRBJ1-5; D perhaps matches TRBD1 (6 bases). The V gene lost 2 bases and the J gene lost 10 bases, with 12 bases spanning the gap. CDR3 length: 13 residues. Per germline, CDR1 LGHDT and CDR2 YNNKEL (reference sequence).

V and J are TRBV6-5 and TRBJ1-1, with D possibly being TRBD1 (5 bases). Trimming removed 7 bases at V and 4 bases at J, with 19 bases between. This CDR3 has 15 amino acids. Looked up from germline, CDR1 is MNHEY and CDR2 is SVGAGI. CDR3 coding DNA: TGTGCCAGCACCACGGGGGGGTGGTCCGGCACTGAAGCTTTCTTT. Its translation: CASTTGGWSGTEAFF.

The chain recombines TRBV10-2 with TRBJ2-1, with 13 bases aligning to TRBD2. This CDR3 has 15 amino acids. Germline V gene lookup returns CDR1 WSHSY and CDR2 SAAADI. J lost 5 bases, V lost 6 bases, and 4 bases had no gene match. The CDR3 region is CASSATSGGNNEQFF. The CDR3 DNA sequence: TGCGCCAGCAGCGCGACTAGCGGGGGGAACAATGAGCAGTTCTTC.

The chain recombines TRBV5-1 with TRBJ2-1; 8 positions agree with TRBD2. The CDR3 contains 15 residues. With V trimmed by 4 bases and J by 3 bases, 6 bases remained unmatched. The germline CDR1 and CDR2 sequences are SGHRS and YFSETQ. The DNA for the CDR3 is TGCGCCAGCAGCAGAAGCGGGGGACTCTACAATGAGCAGTTCTTC. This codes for CASSRSGGLYNEQFF. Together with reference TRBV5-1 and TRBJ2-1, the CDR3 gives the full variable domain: KAGVTQTPRYLIKTRGQQVTLSCSPISGHRSVSWYQQTPGQGLQFLFEYFSETQRNKGNFPGRFSGRQFSNSRSEMNVSTLELGDSALYLCASSRSGGLYNEQFFGPGTRLTVL.

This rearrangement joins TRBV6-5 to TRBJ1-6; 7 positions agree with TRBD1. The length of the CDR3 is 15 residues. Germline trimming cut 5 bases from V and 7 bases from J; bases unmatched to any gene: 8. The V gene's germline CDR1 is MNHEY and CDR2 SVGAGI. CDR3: CASSKTGYPNSPLHF. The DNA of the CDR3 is TGTGCCAGCAGTAAGACAGGGTACCCGAATTCACCCCTCCACTTT.

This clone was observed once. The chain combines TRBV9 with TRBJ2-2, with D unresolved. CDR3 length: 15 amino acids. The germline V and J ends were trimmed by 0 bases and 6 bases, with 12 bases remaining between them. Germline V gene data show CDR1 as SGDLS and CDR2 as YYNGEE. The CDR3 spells CASSVASELAGELFF. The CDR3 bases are TGTGCCAGCAGCGTAGCGAGTGAGTTGGCCGGGGAGCTGTTTTTT.

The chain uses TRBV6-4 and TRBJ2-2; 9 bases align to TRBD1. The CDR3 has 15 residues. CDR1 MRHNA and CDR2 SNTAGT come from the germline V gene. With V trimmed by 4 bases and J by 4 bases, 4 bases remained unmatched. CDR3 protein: CASSAGTGFTGELFF. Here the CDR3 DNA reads TGTGCCAGCAGTGCCGGGACAGGGTTCACCGGGGAGCTGTTTTTT.

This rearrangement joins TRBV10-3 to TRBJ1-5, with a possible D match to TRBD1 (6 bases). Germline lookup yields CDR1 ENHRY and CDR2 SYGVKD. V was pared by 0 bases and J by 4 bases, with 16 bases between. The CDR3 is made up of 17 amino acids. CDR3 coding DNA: TGTGCCATCAGTGAGTCGGTCCGACAGGTTGGGAATCAGCCCCAGCATTTT. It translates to CAISESVRQVGNQPQHF.

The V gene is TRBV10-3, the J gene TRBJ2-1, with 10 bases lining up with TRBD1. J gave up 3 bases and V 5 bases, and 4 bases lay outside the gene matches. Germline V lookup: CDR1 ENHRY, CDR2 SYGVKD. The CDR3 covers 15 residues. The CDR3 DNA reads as TGTGCCATCAGTCGGACAGGGGGAAACTACAATGAGCAGTTCTTC. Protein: CAISRTGGNYNEQFF.

In nucleotides, the CDR3 is TGTGCCACGACAGGGGGCAACTATGGCTACACCTTC. This encodes CATTGGNYGYTF. The rearrangement uses TRBV19 and TRBJ1-2; 10 nucleotides agree with TRBD1. The germline V gene has CDR1 LNHDA and CDR2 SQIVND (reference sequence). The CDR3 consists of 12 residues. J gave up 2 bases and V 10 bases, and 1 base lay outside the gene matches.

The CDR3 DNA sequence: TGTGCCAGCAGTCCCTACCGGGACAGGGCTCCGGGAGGAAGTGAAAAACTGTTTTTT. Amino acids: CASSPYRDRAPGGSEKLFF. This chain uses TRBV28 with TRBJ1-4, with 9 nucleotides matching TRBD1. The CDR3 consists of 19 residues. CDR1 is MDHEN and CDR2 is SYDVKM in the germline V gene. Trimming took 5 bases from V and 7 from J; bases not matched to a gene: 20.

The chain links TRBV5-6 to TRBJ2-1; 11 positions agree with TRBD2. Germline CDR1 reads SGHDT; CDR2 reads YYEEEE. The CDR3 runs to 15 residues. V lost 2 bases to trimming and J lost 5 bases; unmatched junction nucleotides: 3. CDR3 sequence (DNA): TGTGCCAGCAGCTTTAGCGGGGGGGCTGACAATGAGCAGTTCTTC. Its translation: CASSFSGGADNEQFF.

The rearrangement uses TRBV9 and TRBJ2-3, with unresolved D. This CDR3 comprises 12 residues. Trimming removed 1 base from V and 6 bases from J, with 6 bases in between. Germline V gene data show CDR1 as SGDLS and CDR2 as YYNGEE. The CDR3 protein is CASSVSRDTQYF. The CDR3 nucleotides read TGTGCCAGCAGCGTAAGCCGTGATACGCAGTATTTT.

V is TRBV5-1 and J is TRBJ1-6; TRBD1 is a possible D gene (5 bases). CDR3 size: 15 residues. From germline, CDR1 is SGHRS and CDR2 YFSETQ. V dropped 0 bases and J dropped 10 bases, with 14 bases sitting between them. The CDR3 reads CASSLVQGGESPLHF. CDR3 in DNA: TGCGCCAGCAGCTTGGTCCAGGGAGGCGAGTCACCCCTCCACTTT.

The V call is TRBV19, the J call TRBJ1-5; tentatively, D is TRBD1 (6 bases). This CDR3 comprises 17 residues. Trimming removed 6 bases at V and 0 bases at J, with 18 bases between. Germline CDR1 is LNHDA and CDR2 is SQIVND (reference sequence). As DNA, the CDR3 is TGTGCCAGTAGAACCCACGGGGGGGCGGATAGCAATCAGCCCCAGCATTTT. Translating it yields CASRTHGGADSNQPQHF.

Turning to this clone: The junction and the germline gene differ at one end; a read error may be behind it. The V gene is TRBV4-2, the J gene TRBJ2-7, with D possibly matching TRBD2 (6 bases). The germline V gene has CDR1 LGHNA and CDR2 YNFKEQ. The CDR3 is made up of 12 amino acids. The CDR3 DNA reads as TGTGCCAGCAGCCAAGATGGTAGCGGACGACTCTTC. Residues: CASSQDGSGRLF.

The CDR3 protein is CASTNLGALDEQYF. The CDR3 DNA follows: TGTGCCAGCACTAATCTGGGGGCCCTGGACGAGCAGTACTTC. The chain links TRBV27 to TRBJ2-7; weak D call: TRBD1 (6 bases). The CDR3 is 14 amino acids. Germline assignment: CDR1 MNHEY and CDR2 SMNVEV (reference sequence). Trimming removed 7 bases at V and 5 bases at J, with 18 bases between.

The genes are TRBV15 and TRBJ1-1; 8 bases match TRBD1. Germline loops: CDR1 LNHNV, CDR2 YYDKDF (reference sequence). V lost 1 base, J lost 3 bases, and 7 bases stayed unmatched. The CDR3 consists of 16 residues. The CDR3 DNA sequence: TGTGCCACCAGCAGAGGAGCCCAGGGGGCTGACACTGAAGCTTTCTTT. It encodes CATSRGAQGADTEAFF.

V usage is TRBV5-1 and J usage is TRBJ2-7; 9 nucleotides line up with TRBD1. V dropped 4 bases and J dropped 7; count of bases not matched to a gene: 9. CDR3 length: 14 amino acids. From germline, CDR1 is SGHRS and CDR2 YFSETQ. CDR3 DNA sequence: TGCGCCAGCAGCGCTAAGGGACAGGGCGGAGAGCAGTACTTC. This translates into CASSAKGQGGEQYF.